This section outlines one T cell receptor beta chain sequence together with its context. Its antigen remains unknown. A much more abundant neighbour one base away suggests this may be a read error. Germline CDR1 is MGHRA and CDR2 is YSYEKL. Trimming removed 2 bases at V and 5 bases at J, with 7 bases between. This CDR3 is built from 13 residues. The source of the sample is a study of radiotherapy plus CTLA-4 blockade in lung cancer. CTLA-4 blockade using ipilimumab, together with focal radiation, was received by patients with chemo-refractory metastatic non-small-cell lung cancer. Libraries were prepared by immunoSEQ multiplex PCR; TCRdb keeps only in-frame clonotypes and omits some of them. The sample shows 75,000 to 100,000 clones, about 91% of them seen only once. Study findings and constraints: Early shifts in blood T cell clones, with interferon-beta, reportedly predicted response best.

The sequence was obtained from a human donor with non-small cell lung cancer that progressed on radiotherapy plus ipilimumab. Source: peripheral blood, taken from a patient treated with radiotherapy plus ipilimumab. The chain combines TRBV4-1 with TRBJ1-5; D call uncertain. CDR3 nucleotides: TGCGCCAGCAGCCAACAGACCTATCAGCCCCAGCATTTT. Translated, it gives CASSQQTYQPQHF.